The 32 T cell receptor beta chains below all came from one sample that was sequenced in a study of blood T cell repertoires in COVID-19. Measured with immunoSEQ multiplex PCR; TCRdb has only the in-frame clones, and not every one. This sample yields fewer than 300,000 clones, of which about 87% are seen a single time; less than 5% belongs to the top ten. The sample comprised peripheral blood. These receptors were collected from a man aged 55-75 years who had recovered from COVID-19.

V and J are TRBV11-2 and TRBJ2-3; tentative D call: TRBD1 (5 bases). There are 15 residues in the CDR3. Deletions cut 6 bases from V and 5 bases from J, with 18 bases between. Germline-derived CDR1 and CDR2 are SGHAT and FQNNGV. Here the CDR3 DNA reads TGTGCCAGCAGTAAACGGCTAGGGGCTGGAGATACGCAGTATTTT. Residues: CASSKRLGAGDTQYF.

This chain connects TRBV6-5 to TRBJ1-4; tentatively, D is TRBD1 (6 bases). From germline, CDR1 is MNHEY and CDR2 SVGAGI. This CDR3 spans 15 amino acids. V was clipped by 6 bases and J by 7 bases, with 18 bases between them. CDR3 sequence (DNA): TGTGCCAGCAGCATCAACAGGGAGGGAGCTGAAAAACTGTTTTTT. This translates into CASSINREGAEKLFF.

The chain couples TRBV10-1 to TRBJ2-3, with 8 bases aligning to TRBD2. This CDR3 is 18 amino acids long. Trimming took 2 bases from V and 9 from J; bases not matched to a gene: 19. The V gene's germline CDR1 is WNHNN and CDR2 SYGVQD (reference sequence). Here the CDR3 reads CASSEKCSGDHPMCTQYF. CDR3 nucleotide sequence: TGCGCCAGCAGTGAGAAGTGTAGCGGGGATCACCCAATGTGCACGCAGTATTTT.

The rearrangement uses TRBV6-5 and TRBJ2-5, with TRBD2 as a possible D gene (6 bases). The germline V gene encodes CDR1 MNHEY and CDR2 SVGAGI. Trimming removed 5 bases from V and 5 bases from J, with 12 bases in between. This CDR3 has 13 amino acids. The CDR3 reads CASSHAGWETQYF. The CDR3 nucleotides read TGTGCCAGCAGTCATGCGGGGTGGGAGACCCAGTACTTC.

The rearrangement joins TRBV2 to TRBJ1-1; 9 bases align to TRBD1. This CDR3 contains 15 residues. The junction had 8 bases not matched to a gene; V was cut back by 7 bases and J by 2 bases. Germline values: CDR1 SNHLY, CDR2 FYNNEI. The CDR3 bases are TGTGCCAGCAATGGACAGGGGACAATAAACACTGAAGCTTTCTTT. This translates into CASNGQGTINTEAFF.

The chain employs TRBV7-8 and TRBJ2-5; no definite D call. Germline V gene sequence: CDR1 SGHVS, CDR2 FQNEAQ. The V and J ends lost 5 bases and 9 bases respectively, with 13 bases between them. The CDR3 is 12 amino acids. CDR3 sequence: CASSLRWSAQYF. The DNA of the CDR3 is TGTGCCAGCAGCCTCCGGTGGTCGGCCCAGTACTTC.

The gene calls are TRBV10-2 and TRBJ1-1, with D unclear. Germline CDR1 reads WSHSY; CDR2 reads SAAADI. Trimming shortened V by 8 bases and J by 4 bases, and 5 bases separated the two germline ends. The CDR3 is 10 amino acids. DNA for the CDR3: TGCGCCAGCTTCGGCACTGAAGCTTTCTTT. It encodes CASFGTEAFF.

The sample holds a few counts of this clone. The chain has TRBV5-1 and TRBJ1-2; 10 positions match TRBD1. CDR3 length: 14 residues. Germline V lookup: CDR1 SGHRS, CDR2 YFSETQ. Trimming cost V 0 bases and J 7 bases; bases outside gene matches: 3. The CDR3 protein is CASSLAGTGAGYTF. Here the CDR3 DNA reads TGCGCCAGCAGCTTGGCCGGGACAGGGGCTGGCTACACCTTC.

The chain links TRBV19 to TRBJ2-7, with D unresolved. CDR3 size: 15 residues. CDR1 and CDR2 from the germline V gene are LNHDA and SQIVND (reference sequence). V dropped 3 bases and J dropped 2 bases, with 14 bases sitting between them. In DNA form, the CDR3 reads TGTGCCAGTAGTATCCCCGGGTCCCCAACCTACGAGCAGTACTTC. It codes for CASSIPGSPTYEQYF.

V gene TRBV6-5 combines with J gene TRBJ2-2; D is possibly TRBD1 (5 bases). The germline CDR1 and CDR2 sequences are MNHEY and SVGAGI. This CDR3 comprises 15 residues. V gave up 6 bases and J gave up 4 bases, with 15 bases separating them. The chain's CDR3 is CASSFDSSVTGELFF. The CDR3 coding sequence is TGTGCCAGCAGCTTCGACAGCTCAGTCACCGGGGAGCTGTTTTTT.

The chain is built from TRBV18 and TRBJ2-7, with D possibly matching TRBD2 (5 bases). Trimming removed 4 bases at V and 2 bases at J, with 15 bases between. The CDR3 sequence is 15 residues long. Germline V lookup: CDR1 KGHSH, CDR2 LQKENI. In DNA, the CDR3 is TGTGCCAGCTCACGTGAATCGGGGTTCCCCTACGAGCAGTACTTC. Amino acids: CASSRESGFPYEQYF. The variable domain in full, with the rest retrieved from reference TRBV18 and TRBJ2-7, is NAGVMQNPRHLVRRRGQEARLRCSPMKGHSHVYWYRQLPEEGLKFMVYLQKENIIDESGMPKERFSAEFPKEGPSILRIQQVVRGDSAAYFCASSRESGFPYEQYFGPGTRLTVT.

Only a few counts were recorded for this clone. The J gene is TRBJ1-1, the V gene TRBV11-2; possible D gene TRBD1, 6 bases. V gave up 4 bases and J gave up 1 base, with 16 bases separating them. The CDR3 has 16 amino acids. Looked up from germline, CDR1 is SGHAT and CDR2 is FQNNGV. In DNA form, the CDR3 reads TGTGCCAGCAGCTCACCCTCCGGGACAACGAACACTGAAGCTTTCTTT. It translates to CASSSPSGTTNTEAFF.

V and J are TRBV9 and TRBJ2-7, with a possible D match to TRBD1 (6 bases). The CDR3 loop spans 16 amino acids. V lost 2 bases and J lost 5, with 20 bases in between. CDR1 and CDR2 (germline): SGDLS, YYNGEE. The CDR3 region has the DNA TGTGCCAGCAGCGTTGAACCAGGGGTATTTTCCGACGAGCAGTACTTC. It translates to CASSVEPGVFSDEQYF.

The chain is built from TRBV29-1 and TRBJ1-2; TRBD1 is a possible D gene (6 bases). CDR1 and CDR2 (germline): SQVTM, ANQGSEA. The CDR3 contains 11 residues. The CDR3: CTGRGARGYTF. CDR3 DNA sequence: TGCACCGGGAGGGGGGCAAGAGGCTACACCTTC. The full variable domain, with the rest looked up from reference TRBV29-1 and TRBJ1-2, is SAVISQKPSRDICQRGTSLTIQCQVDSQVTMMFWYRQQPGQSLTLIATANQGSEATYESGFVIDKFPISRPNLTFSTLTVSNMSPEDSSIYLCTGRGARGYTFGSGTRLTVV.

V is TRBV7-2 and J is TRBJ1-1; TRBD1 aligns across 10 bases. In germline, CDR1 is SGHTA, CDR2 FQGNSA. CDR3 length equals 15 residues. After removal of 5 bases from V and 5 bases from J, the junction contained 8 bases not matched to a gene. Here the CDR3 DNA reads TGTGCCAGCAGCACCCGGGACAGGGGAAGGACTGAAGCTTTCTTT. Its translation: CASSTRDRGRTEAFF.

This clone was observed a single time. The V and J genes are TRBV5-1 and TRBJ2-7; 9 bases are shared with TRBD1. With V trimmed by 0 bases and J by 7 bases, 17 bases remained unmatched. The CDR3 is 18 amino acids. The V gene's germline CDR1 is SGHRS and CDR2 YFSETQ. CDR3 in amino acids: CASSLVWDRARTGGEQYF. The CDR3 DNA sequence: TGCGCCAGCAGCTTGGTGTGGGACAGGGCCAGAACCGGGGGAGAGCAGTACTTC.

This sequence joins TRBV6-5 and TRBJ2-2; 10 nucleotides line up with TRBD1. Losses at the gene ends were 6 bases for V and 7 bases for J; bases not matched to a gene: 8. CDR1 is MNHEY and CDR2 is SVGAGI in the germline V gene. The CDR3 totals 15 residues. Here the CDR3 reads CASRTTGGAGGELFF. CDR3 in DNA: TGTGCCAGCAGAACGACAGGGGGCGCAGGCGGGGAGCTGTTTTTT.

This chain joins TRBV20-1 and TRBJ2-1; no definite D call. Germline-derived CDR1 and CDR2 are DFQATT and SNEGSKA (reference sequence). The CDR3 consists of 11 residues. V was shortened by 2 bases and J by 3 bases, with 2 bases between the two germline ends. The CDR3 coding sequence is TGCAGTGCTAGATACTACAATGAGCAGTTCTTC. Translated: CSARYYNEQFF.

This chain connects TRBV4-2 to TRBJ2-7; 12 nucleotides align to TRBD2. Germline CDR1 LGHNA, CDR2 YNFKEQ. V shed 1 base, J shed 5 bases, and the junction held 6 bases outside the gene matches. This CDR3 spans 16 amino acids. CDR3 protein: CASSQAQTSGGNEQYF. As DNA, the CDR3 is TGTGCCAGCAGCCAAGCCCAGACTAGCGGGGGCAACGAGCAGTACTTC.

This clone was seen more than once but under ten times. The J gene is TRBJ1-1, the V gene TRBV4-1, with 9 nucleotides matching TRBD1. The CDR3 has 17 residues. The V and J ends lost 0 bases and 1 base, in that order; junction bases with no gene match: 6. Germline V gene data show CDR1 as MGHRA and CDR2 as YSYEKL. In DNA form, the CDR3 reads TGCGCCAGCAGCCAAGACCCGACAGGGGGGTCGAACACTGAAGCTTTCTTT. Translating gives CASSQDPTGGSNTEAFF.

The chain is built from TRBV4-1 and TRBJ2-2; D not resolved. Germline loops: CDR1 MGHRA, CDR2 YSYEKL. Trimming took 0 bases from V and 6 from J, leaving 11 bases between them. CDR3 size: 15 residues. The CDR3 loop is CASSQESRVAGELFF. The CDR3 DNA sequence: TGCGCCAGCAGCCAAGAGAGTCGAGTGGCCGGGGAGCTGTTTTTT.

The chain joins TRBV2 to TRBJ1-6; D is perhaps TRBD1 (6 bases). V lost 3 bases and J lost 7, with 13 bases in between. From germline, CDR1 is SNHLY and CDR2 FYNNEI. CDR3 size: 15 residues. The CDR3: CASSDGGLGNSPLHF. CDR3 coding DNA: TGTGCCAGCAGTGACGGGGGGCTGGGCAATTCACCCCTCCACTTT. Using reference TRBV2 and TRBJ1-6 for the parts outside the CDR3, the full variable domain is EPEVTQTPSHQVTQMGQEVILRCVPISNHLYFYWYRQILGQKVEFLVSFYNNEISEKSEIFDDQFSVERPDGSNFTLKIRSTKLEDSAMYFCASSDGGLGNSPLHFGNGTRLTVT.

The CDR3 DNA reads as TGTGCCAGCTCACCGAAGGACAAGGCGATACACACCGGGGAGCTGTTTTTT. Encoded protein: CASSPKDKAIHTGELFF. V is TRBV18 and J is TRBJ2-2; tentative D call: TRBD1 (5 bases). Germline V lookup: CDR1 KGHSH, CDR2 LQKENI. This CDR3 comprises 17 residues. Trimming cost V 3 bases and J 3 bases, with 17 bases left between them.

The J gene is TRBJ1-1, the V gene TRBV6-5; 7 bases are a match to TRBD1. There are 13 residues in the CDR3. The trim removed 7 bases at V and 1 base at J, leaving 3 bases unmatched. Germline V lookup: CDR1 MNHEY, CDR2 SVGAGI. This CDR3 reads CASTGTANTEAFF. CDR3 sequence (DNA): TGTGCCAGCACAGGGACAGCGAACACTGAAGCTTTCTTT.

The chain uses TRBV11-2 and TRBJ2-5; D may be TRBD1 (6 bases). The CDR3 loop spans 15 amino acids. Trimming removed 3 bases from V and 2 bases from J, with 13 bases in between. Germline V gene sequence: CDR1 SGHAT, CDR2 FQNNGV. The CDR3 spells CASSFGTRGQETQYF. The CDR3 coding sequence is TGTGCCAGCAGCTTCGGGACAAGGGGGCAAGAGACCCAGTACTTC.

This CDR3 reads CASSTGTGVLSGANVLTF. In DNA form, the CDR3 reads TGTGCCAGTAGTACCGGGACAGGGGTTCTCTCTGGGGCCAACGTCCTGACTTTC. The chain uses TRBV19 and TRBJ2-6; TRBD1 matches at 10 bases. Germline values: CDR1 LNHDA, CDR2 SQIVND (reference sequence). V was pared by 4 bases and J by 0 bases, with 6 bases of the junction left unmatched. CDR3 size: 18 residues.

This chain links TRBV7-2 with TRBJ2-1; D perhaps matches TRBD2 (6 bases). Germline V gives CDR1 SGHTA, CDR2 FQGNSA. The CDR3 is 17 residues long. Trimming shortened V by 0 bases and J by 8 bases, and 20 bases separated the two germline ends. The DNA for the CDR3 is TGTGCCAGCAGCTTAGCGCGGCTAGCGAACCGAGGGGATGAGCAGTTCTTC. Amino acid sequence: CASSLARLANRGDEQFF.

CDR3 bases: TGCGCCAGCAGCTTGGCAGCAGGTCGGAACGAGCAGTACTTC. It specifies CASSLAAGRNEQYF. The chain uses TRBV5-1 and TRBJ2-7; no clear D gene. The germline V gene encodes CDR1 SGHRS and CDR2 YFSETQ. V gave up 0 bases and J gave up 5 bases, with 12 bases separating them. The CDR3 sequence is 14 residues long.

J is TRBJ1-4 and V is TRBV27; D is unclear. Germline V gene sequence: CDR1 MNHEY, CDR2 SMNVEV (reference sequence). This CDR3 comprises 13 residues. The germline V and J ends were trimmed by 3 bases and 7 bases, with 9 bases remaining between them. CDR3 region: CASSFLSAEKLFF. CDR3 in DNA: TGTGCCAGCAGTTTTTTGAGCGCTGAAAAACTGTTTTTT.

The chain recombines TRBV15 with TRBJ2-1; 10 positions match TRBD2. Trimming at V came to 0 bases and at J to 9 bases, leaving 11 bases not matched to a gene. This CDR3 is 17 amino acids long. Germline assignment: CDR1 LNHNV and CDR2 YYDKDF (reference sequence). The CDR3 is CATSRDPVGTSVTEQFF. In DNA form, the CDR3 reads TGTGCCACCAGCAGAGATCCTGTAGGGACTAGCGTGACTGAGCAGTTCTTC. Supplemented by reference TRBV15 and TRBJ2-1, the full variable domain reads DAMVIQNPRYQVTQFGKPVTLSCSQTLNHNVMYWYQQKSSQAPKLLFHYYDKDFNNEADTPDNFQSRRPNTSFCFLDIRSPGLGDTAMYLCATSRDPVGTSVTEQFFGPGTRLTVL.

CDR3 bases: TGTGCCAGCAGTTACGTCCCCGCGGGGGGACCCTACGAGCAGTACTTC. This encodes CASSYVPAGGPYEQYF. The chain combines TRBV6-2 or TRBV6-3 with TRBJ2-7; 8 bases map to TRBD2. V was pared by 2 bases and J by 2 bases, with 8 bases of the junction left unmatched. Germline values: CDR1 MNHEY, CDR2 SVGEGT. The CDR3 runs to 16 residues.

The gene calls are TRBV5-6 and TRBJ1-5; possible D gene TRBD1, 5 bases. There are 18 residues in the CDR3. V gave up 0 bases and J gave up 0 bases, with 16 bases separating them. Germline V CDR1 and CDR2: SGHDT, YYEEEE. CDR3 residues: CASSLGGARVYSNQPQHF. The CDR3, as DNA: TGTGCCAGCAGCTTGGGCGGGGCGCGGGTATATAGCAATCAGCCCCAGCATTTT.